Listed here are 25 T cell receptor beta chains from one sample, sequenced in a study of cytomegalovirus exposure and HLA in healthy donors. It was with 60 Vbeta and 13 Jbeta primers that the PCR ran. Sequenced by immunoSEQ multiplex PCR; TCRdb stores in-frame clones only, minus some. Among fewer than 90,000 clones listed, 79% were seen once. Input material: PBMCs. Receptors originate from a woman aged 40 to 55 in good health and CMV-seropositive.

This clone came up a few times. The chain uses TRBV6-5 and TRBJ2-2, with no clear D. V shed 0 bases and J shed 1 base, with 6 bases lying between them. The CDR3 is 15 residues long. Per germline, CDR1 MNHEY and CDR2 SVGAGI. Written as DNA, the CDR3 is TGTGCCAGCAGTTACTCGACGGGGAACACCGGGGAGCTGTTTTTT. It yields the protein CASSYSTGNTGELFF.

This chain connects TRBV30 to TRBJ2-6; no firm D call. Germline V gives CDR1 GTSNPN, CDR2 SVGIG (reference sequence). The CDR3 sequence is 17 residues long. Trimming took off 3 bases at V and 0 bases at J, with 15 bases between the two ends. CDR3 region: CAWRKFDWSSGANVLTF. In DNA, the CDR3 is TGTGCCTGGAGGAAATTCGACTGGAGCTCTGGGGCCAACGTCCTGACTTTC.

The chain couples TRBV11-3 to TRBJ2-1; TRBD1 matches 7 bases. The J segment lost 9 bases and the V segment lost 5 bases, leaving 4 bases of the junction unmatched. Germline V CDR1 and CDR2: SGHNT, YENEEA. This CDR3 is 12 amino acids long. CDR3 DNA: TGTGCCAGCAGCATAACAGGGGCTGAGCAGTTCTTC. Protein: CASSITGAEQFF.

The CDR3 nucleotides are TGTGCCAGCAGCTGGGGATCGGGATTAGGCTACGAGCAGTACTTC. This gives the protein CASSWGSGLGYEQYF. The chain recombines TRBV5-5 with TRBJ2-7; possible D gene TRBD2, 5 bases. The V end lost 3 bases, the J end lost 3 bases, and 16 bases lay between the germline ends. The germline CDR1 and CDR2 sequences are SGHKS and YYEKEE (reference sequence). The CDR3 extends over 15 amino acids. The entire variable domain, with the rest obtained from reference TRBV5-5 and TRBJ2-7, is as follows: DAGVTQSPTHLIKTRGQQVTLRCSPISGHKSVSWYQQVLGQGPQFIFQYYEKEERGRGNFPDRFSARQFPNYSSELNVNALLLGDSALYLCASSWGSGLGYEQYFGPGTRLTVT.

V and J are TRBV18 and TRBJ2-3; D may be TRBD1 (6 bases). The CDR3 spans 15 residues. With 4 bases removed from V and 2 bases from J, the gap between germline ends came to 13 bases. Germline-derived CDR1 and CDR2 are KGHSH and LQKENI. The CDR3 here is CASSQNQGFTDTQYF. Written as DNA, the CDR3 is TGTGCCAGCTCACAAAATCAGGGGTTCACAGATACGCAGTATTTT.

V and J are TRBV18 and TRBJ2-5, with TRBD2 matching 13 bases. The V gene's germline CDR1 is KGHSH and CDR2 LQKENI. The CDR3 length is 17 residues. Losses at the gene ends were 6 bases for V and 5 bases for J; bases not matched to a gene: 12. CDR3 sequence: CASSPRLAGGSAETQYF. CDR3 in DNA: TGTGCCAGCTCTCCTCGACTAGCGGGGGGTTCTGCCGAGACCCAGTACTTC.

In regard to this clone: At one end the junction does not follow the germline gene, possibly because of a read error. The CDR3 here is CASSLASSAGELFF. The CDR3 region has the DNA TGTGCTAGCAGCTTAGCATCAAGCGCCGGGGAGCTGTTTTTT. The V gene is TRBV7-7, the J gene TRBJ2-2; no firm D call. CDR1 is SSHAT and CDR2 is FNYEAQ in the germline V gene (reference sequence). The CDR3 runs to 14 residues.

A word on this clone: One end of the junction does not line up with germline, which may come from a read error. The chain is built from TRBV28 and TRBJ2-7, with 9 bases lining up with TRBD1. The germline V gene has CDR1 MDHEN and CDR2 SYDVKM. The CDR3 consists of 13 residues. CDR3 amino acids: CAGSVTGGGEQYF. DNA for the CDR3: TGTGCCGGCAGCGTTACAGGGGGCGGCGAGCAGTACTTC.

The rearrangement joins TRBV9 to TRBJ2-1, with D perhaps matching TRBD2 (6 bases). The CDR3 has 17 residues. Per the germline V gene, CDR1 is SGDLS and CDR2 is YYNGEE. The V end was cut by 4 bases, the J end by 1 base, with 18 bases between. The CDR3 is CASSRAGNSQSYNEQFF. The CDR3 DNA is TGTGCCAGCAGCCGCGCGGGGAACAGCCAGTCCTACAATGAGCAGTTCTTC.

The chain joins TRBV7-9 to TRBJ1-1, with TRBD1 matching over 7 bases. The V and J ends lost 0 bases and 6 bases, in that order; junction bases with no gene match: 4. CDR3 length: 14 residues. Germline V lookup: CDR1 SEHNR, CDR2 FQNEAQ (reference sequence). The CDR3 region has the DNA TGTGCCAGCAGCTTAGCAGGCACAGGGGCTGAAGCTTTCTTT. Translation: CASSLAGTGAEAFF.

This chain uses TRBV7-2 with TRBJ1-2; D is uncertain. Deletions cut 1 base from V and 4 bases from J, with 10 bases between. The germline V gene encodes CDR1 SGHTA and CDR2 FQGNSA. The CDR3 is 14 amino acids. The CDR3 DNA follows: TGTGCCAGCAGCTTAGGGCCGGGAATCTATGGCTACACCTTC. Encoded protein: CASSLGPGIYGYTF.

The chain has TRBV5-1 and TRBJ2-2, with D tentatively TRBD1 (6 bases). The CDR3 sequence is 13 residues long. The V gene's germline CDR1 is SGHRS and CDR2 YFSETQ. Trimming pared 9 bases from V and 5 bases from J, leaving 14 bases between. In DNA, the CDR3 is TGCGCCACCCCGGACAGAGGGACCGGGGAGCTGTTTTTT. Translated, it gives CATPDRGTGELFF.

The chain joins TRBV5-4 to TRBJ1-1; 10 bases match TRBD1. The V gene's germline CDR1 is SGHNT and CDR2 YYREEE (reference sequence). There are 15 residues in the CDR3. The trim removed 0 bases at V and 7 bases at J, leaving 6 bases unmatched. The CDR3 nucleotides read TGTGCCAGCAGCTTGGATCCAGGACAGGGGGTTGAAGCTTTCTTT. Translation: CASSLDPGQGVEAFF. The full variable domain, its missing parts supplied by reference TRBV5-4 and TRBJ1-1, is ETGVTQSPTHLIKTRGQQVTLRCSSQSGHNTVSWYQQALGQGPQFIFQYYREEENGRGNFPPRFSGLQFPNYSSELNVNALELDDSALYLCASSLDPGQGVEAFFGQGTRLTVV.

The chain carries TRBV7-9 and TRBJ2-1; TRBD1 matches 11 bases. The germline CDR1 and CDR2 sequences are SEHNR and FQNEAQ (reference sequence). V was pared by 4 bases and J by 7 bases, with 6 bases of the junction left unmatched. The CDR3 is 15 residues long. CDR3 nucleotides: TGTGCCAGCAGCTCTGGACAGGGGGCGTGGAATGAGCAGTTCTTC. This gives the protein CASSSGQGAWNEQFF.

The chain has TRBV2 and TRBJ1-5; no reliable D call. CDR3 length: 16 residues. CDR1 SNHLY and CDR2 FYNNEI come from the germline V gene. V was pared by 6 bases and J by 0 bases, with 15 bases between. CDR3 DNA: TGTGCCAGCAGATCTCTCACAGTTGGTAGCAATCAGCCCCAGCATTTT. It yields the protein CASRSLTVGSNQPQHF.

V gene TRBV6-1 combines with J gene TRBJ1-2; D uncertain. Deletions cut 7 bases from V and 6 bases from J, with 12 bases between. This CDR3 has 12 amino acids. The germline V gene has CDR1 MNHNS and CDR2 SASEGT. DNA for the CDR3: TGTGCCAGCACCCCGTCGAGGGATGGCTACACCTTC. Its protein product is CASTPSRDGYTF.

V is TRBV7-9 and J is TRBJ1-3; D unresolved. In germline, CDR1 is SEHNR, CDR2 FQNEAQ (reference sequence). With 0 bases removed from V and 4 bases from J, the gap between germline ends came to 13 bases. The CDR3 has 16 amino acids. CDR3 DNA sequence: TGTGCCAGCAGCTTAGCCCTTCGGGTAGCGGGAAACACCATATATTTT. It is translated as CASSLALRVAGNTIYF.

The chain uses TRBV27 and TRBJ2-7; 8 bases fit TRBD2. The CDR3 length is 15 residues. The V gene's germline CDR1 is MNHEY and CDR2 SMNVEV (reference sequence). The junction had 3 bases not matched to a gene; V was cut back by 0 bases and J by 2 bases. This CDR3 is CASSLSGGGPYEQYF. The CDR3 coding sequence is TGTGCCAGCAGTTTATCGGGCGGGGGGCCCTACGAGCAGTACTTC.

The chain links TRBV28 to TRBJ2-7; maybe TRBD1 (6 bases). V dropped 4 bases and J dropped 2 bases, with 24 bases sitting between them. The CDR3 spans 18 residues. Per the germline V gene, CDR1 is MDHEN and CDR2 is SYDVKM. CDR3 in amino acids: CASSSFLQGRVLPYEQYF. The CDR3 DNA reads TGTGCCAGCAGTTCATTTCTGCAGGGGAGAGTTCTGCCCTACGAGCAGTACTTC.

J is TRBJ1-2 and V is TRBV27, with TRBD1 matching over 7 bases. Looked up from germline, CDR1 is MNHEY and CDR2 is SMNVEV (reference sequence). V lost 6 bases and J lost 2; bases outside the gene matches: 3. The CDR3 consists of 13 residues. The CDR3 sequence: CASRPTGNYGYTF. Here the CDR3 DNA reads TGTGCCAGCAGACCGACAGGGAACTATGGCTACACCTTC.

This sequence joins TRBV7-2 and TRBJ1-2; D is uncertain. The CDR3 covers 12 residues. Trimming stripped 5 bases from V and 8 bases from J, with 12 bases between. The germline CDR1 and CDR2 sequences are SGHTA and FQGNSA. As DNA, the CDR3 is TGTGCCAGCAGCCAGGACTTGGGGGGCTACACCTTC. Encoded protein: CASSQDLGGYTF.

The CDR3 here is CASTPFSGSSYEQYF. The DNA for the CDR3 is TGTGCCAGCACCCCTTTCTCGGGGTCCTCCTACGAGCAGTACTTC. The rearrangement uses TRBV27 and TRBJ2-7; D is possibly TRBD2 (5 bases). There are 15 residues in the CDR3. The germline CDR1 and CDR2 sequences are MNHEY and SMNVEV (reference sequence). V was pared by 7 bases and J by 0 bases, with 16 bases between.

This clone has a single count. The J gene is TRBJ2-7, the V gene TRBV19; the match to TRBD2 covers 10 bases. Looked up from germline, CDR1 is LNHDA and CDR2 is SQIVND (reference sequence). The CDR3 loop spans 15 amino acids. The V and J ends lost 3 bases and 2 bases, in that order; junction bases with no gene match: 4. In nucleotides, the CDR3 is TGTGCCAGTAGTATCACTAGCGGGACAACCTACGAGCAGTACTTC. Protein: CASSITSGTTYEQYF. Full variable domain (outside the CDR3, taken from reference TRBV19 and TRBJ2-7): DGGITQSPKYLFRKEGQNVTLSCEQNLNHDAMYWYRQDPGQGLRLIYYSQIVNDFQKGDIAEGYSVSREKKESFPLTVTSAQKNPTAFYLCASSITSGTTYEQYFGPGTRLTVT.

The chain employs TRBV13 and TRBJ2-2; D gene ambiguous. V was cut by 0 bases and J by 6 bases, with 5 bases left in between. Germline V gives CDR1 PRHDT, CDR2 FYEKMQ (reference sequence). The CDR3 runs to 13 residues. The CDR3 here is CASSLGLSGELFF. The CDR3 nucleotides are TGTGCCAGCAGCTTAGGTCTGTCCGGGGAGCTGTTTTTT.

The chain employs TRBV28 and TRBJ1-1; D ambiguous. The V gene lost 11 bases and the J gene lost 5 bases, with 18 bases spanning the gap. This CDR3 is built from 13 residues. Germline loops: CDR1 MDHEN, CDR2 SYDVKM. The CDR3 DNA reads TGTGCCCACTGGTCCGGGTTTAGGACTGAAGCTTTCTTT. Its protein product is CAHWSGFRTEAFF.